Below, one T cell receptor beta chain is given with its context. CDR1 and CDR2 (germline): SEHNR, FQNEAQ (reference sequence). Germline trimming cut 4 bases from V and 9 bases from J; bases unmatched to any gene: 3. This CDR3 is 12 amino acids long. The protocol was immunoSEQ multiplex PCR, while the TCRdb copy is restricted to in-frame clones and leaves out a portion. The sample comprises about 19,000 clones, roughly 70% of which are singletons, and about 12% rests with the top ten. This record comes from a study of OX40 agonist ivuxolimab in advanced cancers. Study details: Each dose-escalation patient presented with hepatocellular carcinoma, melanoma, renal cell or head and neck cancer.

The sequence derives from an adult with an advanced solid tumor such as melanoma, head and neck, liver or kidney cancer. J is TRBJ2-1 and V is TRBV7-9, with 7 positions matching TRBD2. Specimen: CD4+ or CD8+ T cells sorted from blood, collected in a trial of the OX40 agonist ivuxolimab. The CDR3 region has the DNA TGTGCCAGCAGCTACGGACTAGGTGAGCAGTTCTTC. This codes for CASSYGLGEQFF. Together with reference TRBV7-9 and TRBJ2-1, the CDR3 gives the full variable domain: DTGVSQNPRHKITKRGQNVTFRCDPISEHNRLYWYRQTLGQGPEFLTYFQNEAQLEKSRLLSDRFSAERPKGSFSTLEIQRTEQGDSAMYLCASSYGLGEQFFGPGTRLTVL.